This T cell receptor beta chain is from a study of T-cell memory formation after mild COVID-19. This clonotype was seen only a few times. Trimming removed 4 bases at V and 3 bases at J, with 14 bases between. CDR3 length: 14 residues. CDR1 and CDR2 (germline): SGHRS, YFSETQ. A 5'RACE reaction primed in the constant segment made cDNA libraries of TCR alpha and TCR beta, and these carried sample barcodes and UMIs. Using its own MiXCR run on the 5' RACE reads, TCRdb lists one record per CDR3 protein. The sample lists 500,000 to 600,000 distinct CDR3 sequences, around 17% occurring once. The source of this sequence is an adult woman who had mild COVID-19 (a few samples of this study predate the infection). Cell type and time point are not known. The specimen was PBMCs or a T cell subset sorted from them (not recorded which). This chain links TRBV5-1 with TRBJ2-7, with D possibly being TRBD1 or TRBD2 (7 bases each). The CDR3 spells CASSGPGGGYEQYF. The CDR3 nucleotides are TGCGCCAGCAGCGGACCAGGGGGGGGCTACGAGCAGTACTTC.